This T cell receptor (beta chain) was sequenced in a study of T-cell reconstitution after alpha-beta-depleted transplantation in children. Construction of the TCRbeta library involved unique molecular identifiers. TCRdb used MiXCR to reprocess the PCR reads, holding one entry per CDR3 protein. The sample holds 490,000 or so distinct CDR3 sequences, over 9.5% seen once. Germline-derived CDR1 and CDR2 are SGHRS and YFSETQ. The length of the CDR3 is 15 residues. General observations from the study: The authors attributed T-cell counts and diversity one year after transplant mostly to newly produced T cells.

This clonotype was detected many times. What it recognizes is unknown. Sequencing was performed on PBMCs, taken before TCRalphabeta/CD19-depleted stem cell transplant. The rearrangement uses TRBV5-1 and TRBJ2-3; 10 bases are a match to TRBD2. The source is a child younger than 10 with inherited bone marrow failure, due to receive a stem cell transplant. CDR3 sequence: CSSSLTSGFTDTQYF. DNA of the CDR3: TGCAGCAGCAGCTTGACTAGCGGGTTCACAGATACGCAGTATTTT.